The 19 T cell receptor beta chains in this list originate from one sample, sequenced in a study of cytomegalovirus exposure and HLA in healthy donors. Researchers ran the PCR with 60 Vbeta and 13 Jbeta primers. Assay used: immunoSEQ multiplex PCR; TCRdb lists only in-frame clones, some missing. The sample includes 100,000 to 150,000 clones, about 74% of them seen just once. Material: PBMCs. The receptors here all came from a woman in her fifties or sixties in good health and CMV-seropositive.

CDR3 bases: TGTGCCAGCTCACCAATTCGAGCCGGAAACACCATATATTTT. Translated: CASSPIRAGNTIYF. The gene calls are TRBV18 and TRBJ1-3; D remains unclear. The V gene's germline CDR1 is KGHSH and CDR2 LQKENI. The CDR3 covers 14 residues. The V and J ends lost 2 bases and 4 bases respectively, with 9 bases between them.

This clone was counted only a few times. CDR3 nucleotide sequence: TGTGCCACCAGCAGTCCCTTGGGGACTCCAACTCCTGGGGCCAACGTCCTGACTTTC. This sequence encodes CATSSPLGTPTPGANVLTF. The genes are TRBV15 and TRBJ2-6; a weak D match, TRBD2 (6 bases). The CDR3 sequence is 19 residues long. V was shortened by 3 bases and J by 2 bases, with 20 bases between the two germline ends. Germline CDR1 is LNHNV and CDR2 is YYDKDF (reference sequence).

The J gene is TRBJ1-1, the V gene TRBV5-1, with D tentatively TRBD1 (5 bases). The CDR3 has 14 amino acids. The V end was cut by 0 bases, the J end by 2 bases, with 8 bases between. Germline CDR1 and CDR2: SGHRS and YFSETQ. The CDR3 loop is CASSLVTGNTEAFF. The CDR3 coding sequence is TGCGCCAGCAGCTTGGTCACAGGCAACACTGAAGCTTTCTTT.

The gene calls are TRBV5-1 and TRBJ2-3; TRBD2 matches at 9 bases. J gave up 0 bases and V 7 bases, and 3 bases lay outside the gene matches. CDR1 is SGHRS and CDR2 is YFSETQ in the germline V gene. This CDR3 has 14 amino acids. The CDR3 DNA sequence: TGCGCCAGCGGGAGCGGGGGGAGCACAGATACGCAGTATTTT. Translation gives CASGSGGSTDTQYF.

The chain couples TRBV28 to TRBJ2-3, with D perhaps matching TRBD2 (7 bases). Germline CDR1 MDHEN, CDR2 SYDVKM. The CDR3 loop spans 15 amino acids. V gave up 3 bases and J gave up 2 bases, with 12 bases separating them. CDR3 loop: CASSLGGGATDTQYF. The CDR3 DNA reads as TGTGCCAGCAGTTTGGGAGGGGGGGCCACAGATACGCAGTATTTT.

The chain recombines TRBV27 with TRBJ1-2, with TRBD1 matching 7 bases. Germline CDR1 is MNHEY and CDR2 is SMNVEV (reference sequence). The CDR3 sequence is 16 residues long. V dropped 4 bases and J dropped 7; count of bases not matched to a gene: 15. The CDR3 region is CASSSTPPQGLLGYTF. The CDR3 DNA reads as TGTGCCAGCAGTTCAACCCCACCACAGGGGCTCCTTGGCTACACCTTC.

The chain carries TRBV5-5 and TRBJ2-3, with no clear D. CDR3 length equals 14 residues. V lost 7 bases to trimming and J lost 1 base, with 13 bases between them. CDR1 and CDR2 from the germline V gene are SGHKS and YYEKEE (reference sequence). Here the CDR3 reads CASSRTSGTDTQYF. CDR3 nucleotides: TGTGCCAGCTCCCGTACTTCTGGCACAGATACGCAGTATTTT. Supplemented by reference TRBV5-5 and TRBJ2-3, the full variable domain reads DAGVTQSPTHLIKTRGQQVTLRCSPISGHKSVSWYQQVLGQGPQFIFQYYEKEERGRGNFPDRFSARQFPNYSSELNVNALLLGDSALYLCASSRTSGTDTQYFGPGTRLTVL.

J is TRBJ1-2 and V is TRBV7-9; TRBD1 matches 8 bases. V trimming: 1 base; J trimming: 6 bases; junction bases outside the gene matches: 7. The germline V gene has CDR1 SEHNR and CDR2 FQNEAQ (reference sequence). This CDR3 is built from 15 residues. This CDR3 is CASSLGQGARHGYTF. CDR3 DNA: TGTGCCAGCAGCTTAGGGCAGGGGGCGCGTCATGGCTACACCTTC.

The chain links TRBV5-1 to TRBJ2-1, with 14 bases matching TRBD2. The CDR3 covers 17 residues. Unmatched junction bases numbered 11, after V lost 5 bases and J lost 7 bases. Germline lookup yields CDR1 SGHRS and CDR2 YFSETQ. CDR3 residues: CASSKGLAGALRNEQFF. CDR3 bases: TGCGCCAGCAGTAAGGGACTAGCGGGGGCCCTTAGAAATGAGCAGTTCTTC.

The chain links TRBV5-1 to TRBJ2-2; 7 positions agree with TRBD1. The ends lost 5 bases at V and 6 bases at J; junction bases unmatched: 7. Germline V gene sequence: CDR1 SGHRS, CDR2 YFSETQ. This CDR3 comprises 14 residues. The CDR3 protein is CASSEGARSGELFF. The CDR3 DNA is TGCGCCAGCAGTGAGGGGGCAAGATCCGGGGAGCTGTTTTTT. Looking up the rest from reference TRBV5-1 and TRBJ2-2 gives the full variable domain: KAGVTQTPRYLIKTRGQQVTLSCSPISGHRSVSWYQQTPGQGLQFLFEYFSETQRNKGNFPGRFSGRQFSNSRSEMNVSTLELGDSALYLCASSEGARSGELFFGEGSRLTVL.

The rearrangement joins TRBV28 to TRBJ2-1; 9 bases fit TRBD1. The J segment lost 6 bases and the V segment lost 1 base, leaving 4 bases of the junction unmatched. The CDR3 length is 15 residues. Germline V CDR1 and CDR2: MDHEN, SYDVKM. CDR3 loop: CASSLSLDRGNEQFF. CDR3 in DNA: TGTGCCAGCAGTTTATCCCTGGACAGGGGCAATGAGCAGTTCTTC.

This chain links TRBV4-3 with TRBJ2-1, with a weak D call TRBD1 (6 bases). CDR3 length: 14 residues. Germline lookup yields CDR1 LGHNA and CDR2 YSLEER. The V end was cut by 0 bases, the J end by 10 bases, with 13 bases between. The CDR3 sequence: CASSQDFGQSEQFF. CDR3 sequence (DNA): TGCGCCAGCAGCCAAGATTTCGGACAGTCCGAGCAGTTCTTC.

The chain couples TRBV28 to TRBJ1-5; D is undetermined. The CDR3 runs 15 residues. Germline CDR1 is MDHEN and CDR2 is SYDVKM. Trimming stripped 3 bases from V and 4 bases from J, with 13 bases between. Written as DNA, the CDR3 is TGTGCCAGCAGTTTGAGTATGCAGACTAATCAGCCCCAGCATTTT. Its protein is CASSLSMQTNQPQHF.

CDR3 residues: CASSPGSGQLFYGYTF. CDR3 DNA: TGTGCCAGCAGTCCCGGATCGGGACAGCTTTTCTATGGCTACACCTTC. The chain carries TRBV7-9 and TRBJ1-2, with TRBD1 identical over 7 bases. Germline V lookup: CDR1 SEHNR, CDR2 FQNEAQ (reference sequence). The V and J ends lost 6 bases and 4 bases, in that order; junction bases with no gene match: 14. CDR3 length: 16 residues.

Here the CDR3 DNA reads TGTGCCAGCAGTGAAGCGACTGGTTACCCAGATACGCAGTATTTT. Protein sequence: CASSEATGYPDTQYF. The V and J genes are TRBV6-1 and TRBJ2-3, with no clear D. CDR3 length: 15 amino acids. Trimming took 0 bases from V and 4 from J, leaving 11 bases between them. CDR1 MNHNS and CDR2 SASEGT come from the germline V gene.

To note about this clone: Its ends do not fully match the called genes, so a read error is possible. Different DNA sequences within this sample yield the same CDR3. CDR3 sequence reads: CAWSQGVIEKLFF. Here the CDR3 DNA reads TGTGCTTGGAGTCAAGGGGTCATTGAAAAACTGTTTTTC. The chain combines TRBV30 with TRBJ1-4; D is possibly TRBD1 (5 bases). The germline V gene encodes CDR1 GTSNPN and CDR2 SVGIG (reference sequence). The CDR3 covers 13 residues.

Only a few counts were recorded for this clone. V gene TRBV6-1 combines with J gene TRBJ2-4, with D perhaps matching TRBD1 (6 bases). The V and J ends lost 6 bases and 9 bases respectively, with 18 bases between them. The germline CDR1 and CDR2 sequences are MNHNS and SASEGT. The CDR3 loop spans 14 amino acids. The CDR3 loop is CASRIQQGDGIQYF. For the CDR3, the DNA is TGTGCCAGCAGGATCCAACAGGGAGACGGCATTCAGTACTTC.

In its sample, this clone was seen a few times. V is TRBV10-3 and J is TRBJ1-6, with TRBD1 matching 7 bases. The CDR3 has 14 residues. V gave up 5 bases and J gave up 12 bases; unmatched junction bases: 10. Germline V gene lookup returns CDR1 ENHRY and CDR2 SYGVKD. CDR3 region: CAISPGQTIEPLHF. The DNA of the CDR3 is TGTGCCATCAGTCCGGGACAGACAATCGAACCCCTCCACTTT.

This chain uses TRBV28 with TRBJ2-7, with TRBD2 as a possible D gene (7 bases). The ends were cut back, 6 bases at V and 6 bases at J, with 15 bases in the middle. The CDR3 extends over 13 amino acids. CDR1 is MDHEN, CDR2 SYDVKM, per germline. The CDR3 is CASRDSGTAEQYF. The CDR3 DNA reads TGTGCCAGCAGGGACAGCGGGACGGCCGAGCAGTACTTC.